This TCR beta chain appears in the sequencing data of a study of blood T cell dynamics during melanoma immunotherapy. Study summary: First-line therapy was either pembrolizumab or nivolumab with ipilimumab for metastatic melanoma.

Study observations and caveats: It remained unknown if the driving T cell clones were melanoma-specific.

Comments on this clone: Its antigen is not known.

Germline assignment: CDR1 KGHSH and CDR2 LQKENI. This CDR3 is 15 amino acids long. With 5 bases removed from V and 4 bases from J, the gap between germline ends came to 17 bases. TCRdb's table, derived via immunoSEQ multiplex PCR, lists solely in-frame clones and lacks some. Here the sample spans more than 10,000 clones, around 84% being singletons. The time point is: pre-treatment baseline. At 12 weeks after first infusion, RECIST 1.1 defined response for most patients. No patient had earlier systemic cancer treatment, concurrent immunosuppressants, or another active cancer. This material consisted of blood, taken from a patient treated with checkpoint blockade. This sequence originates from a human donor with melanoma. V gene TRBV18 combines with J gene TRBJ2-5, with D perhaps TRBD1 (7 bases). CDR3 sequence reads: CASSGGGAVAETQYF. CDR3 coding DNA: TGTGCCAGCTCAGGAGGGGGCGCGGTGGCAGAGACCCAGTACTTC.